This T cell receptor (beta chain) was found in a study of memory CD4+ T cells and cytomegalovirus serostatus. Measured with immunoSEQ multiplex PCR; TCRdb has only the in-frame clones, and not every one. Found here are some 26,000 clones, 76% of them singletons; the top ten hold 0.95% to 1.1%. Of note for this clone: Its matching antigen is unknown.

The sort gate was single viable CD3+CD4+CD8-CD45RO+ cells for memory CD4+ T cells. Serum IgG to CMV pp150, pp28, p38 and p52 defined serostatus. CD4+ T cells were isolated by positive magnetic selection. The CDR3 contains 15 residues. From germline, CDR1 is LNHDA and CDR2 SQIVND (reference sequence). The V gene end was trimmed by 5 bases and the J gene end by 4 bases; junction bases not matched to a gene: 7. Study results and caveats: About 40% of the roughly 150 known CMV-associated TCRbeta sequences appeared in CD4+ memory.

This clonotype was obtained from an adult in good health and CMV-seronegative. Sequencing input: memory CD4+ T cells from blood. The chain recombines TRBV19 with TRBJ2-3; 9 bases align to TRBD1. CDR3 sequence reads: CASSPTGTGSDTQYF. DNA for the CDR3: TGTGCCAGTAGTCCAACCGGGACAGGGTCAGATACGCAGTATTTT.